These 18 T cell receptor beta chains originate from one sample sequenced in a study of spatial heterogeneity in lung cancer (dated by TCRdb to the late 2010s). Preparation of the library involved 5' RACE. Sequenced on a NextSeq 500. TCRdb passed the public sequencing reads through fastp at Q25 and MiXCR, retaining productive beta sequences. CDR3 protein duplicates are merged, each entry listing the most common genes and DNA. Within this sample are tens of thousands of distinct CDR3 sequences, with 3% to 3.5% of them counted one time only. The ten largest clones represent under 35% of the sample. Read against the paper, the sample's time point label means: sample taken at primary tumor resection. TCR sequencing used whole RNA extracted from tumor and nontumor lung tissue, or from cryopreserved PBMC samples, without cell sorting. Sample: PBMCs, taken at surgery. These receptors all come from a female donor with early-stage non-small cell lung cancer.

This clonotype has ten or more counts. Here the CDR3 reads CASRNSRVRETQYF. The CDR3 coding sequence is TGTGCCAGCAGAAACTCCAGGGTCCGAGAGACCCAGTACTTC. The chain couples TRBV28 to TRBJ2-5, with D perhaps TRBD1 (5 bases). V was cut by 6 bases and J by 4 bases, with 15 bases left in between. Germline CDR1 MDHEN, CDR2 SYDVKM. The CDR3 extends over 14 amino acids.

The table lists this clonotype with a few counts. CDR3 in DNA: TGTGCCAGCAGCCAAGCTACTAGATGGACAGATACGCAGTATTTT. It yields the protein CASSQATRWTDTQYF. J is TRBJ2-3 and V is TRBV4-2; tentatively, D is TRBD2 (5 bases). The V gene's germline CDR1 is LGHNA and CDR2 YNFKEQ. Deletions cut 1 base from V and 3 bases from J, with 11 bases between. This CDR3 has 15 amino acids.

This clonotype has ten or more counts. CDR3 sequence (DNA): TGTGCCAGCAGCCGGGGACAGGGGGCGCGTGAGCAGTACTTC. It specifies CASSRGQGAREQYF. The chain carries TRBV5-4 and TRBJ2-7; TRBD1 aligns across 12 bases. Losses at the gene ends were 4 bases for V and 7 bases for J; bases not matched to a gene: 6. The germline gives CDR1 SGHNT, CDR2 YYREEE (reference sequence). The CDR3 totals 14 residues.

In DNA form, the CDR3 reads TGTGCCAGCAGTGAAGCGACTGATAGCAATCAGCCCCAGCATTTT. It yields the protein CASSEATDSNQPQHF. This chain uses TRBV6-1 with TRBJ1-5; D uncertain. Germline V CDR1 and CDR2: MNHNS, SASEGT. The CDR3 extends over 15 amino acids. Trimming removed 0 bases from V and 0 bases from J, with 6 bases in between.

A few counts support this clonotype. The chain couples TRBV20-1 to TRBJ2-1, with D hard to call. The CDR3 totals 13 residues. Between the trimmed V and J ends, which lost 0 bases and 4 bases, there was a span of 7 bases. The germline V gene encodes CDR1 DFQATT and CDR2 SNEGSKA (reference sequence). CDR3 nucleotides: TGCAGTGCTAGAGATGACCCGTACAATGAGCAGTTCTTC. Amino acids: CSARDDPYNEQFF.

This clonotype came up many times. The CDR3 DNA follows: TGTGCCACCCTGACTAGCGGGAGTTTAAGCACAGATACGCAGTATTTT. Translated: CATLTSGSLSTDTQYF. This chain links TRBV10-3 with TRBJ2-3, with TRBD2 matching 12 bases. This CDR3 contains 16 residues. The V gene end was trimmed by 10 bases and the J gene end by 0 bases; junction bases not matched to a gene: 8. Germline V lookup: CDR1 ENHRY, CDR2 SYGVKD.

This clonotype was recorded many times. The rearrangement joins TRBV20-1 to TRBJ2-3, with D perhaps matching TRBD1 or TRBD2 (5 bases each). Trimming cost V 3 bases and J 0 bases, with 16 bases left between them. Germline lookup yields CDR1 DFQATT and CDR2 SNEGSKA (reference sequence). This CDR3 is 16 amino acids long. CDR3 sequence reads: CSARPYGTTSTDTQYF. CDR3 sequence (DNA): TGCAGTGCTAGGCCGTACGGGACCACGAGCACAGATACGCAGTATTTT.

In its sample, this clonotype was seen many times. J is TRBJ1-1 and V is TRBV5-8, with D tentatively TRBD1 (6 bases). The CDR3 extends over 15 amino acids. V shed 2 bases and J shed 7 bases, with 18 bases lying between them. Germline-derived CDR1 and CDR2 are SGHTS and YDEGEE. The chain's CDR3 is CASSLMDSAGVEAFF. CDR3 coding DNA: TGTGCCAGCAGCTTAATGGACAGTGCAGGGGTTGAAGCTTTCTTT.

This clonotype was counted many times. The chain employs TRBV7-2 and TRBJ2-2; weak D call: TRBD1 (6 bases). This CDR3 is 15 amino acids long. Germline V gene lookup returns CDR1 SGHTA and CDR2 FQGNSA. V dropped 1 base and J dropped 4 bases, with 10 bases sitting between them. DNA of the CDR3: TGTGCCAGCAGCTTAGTGGGGGCAGTCACCGGGGAGCTGTTTTTT. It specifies CASSLVGAVTGELFF.

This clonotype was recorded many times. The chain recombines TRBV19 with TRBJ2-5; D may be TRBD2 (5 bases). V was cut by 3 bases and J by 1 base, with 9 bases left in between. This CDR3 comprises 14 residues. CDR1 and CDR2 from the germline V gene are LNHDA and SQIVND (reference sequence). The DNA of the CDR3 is TGTGCCAGTAGTATGATCAGCGGCCAAGAGACCCAGTACTTC. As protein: CASSMISGQETQYF.

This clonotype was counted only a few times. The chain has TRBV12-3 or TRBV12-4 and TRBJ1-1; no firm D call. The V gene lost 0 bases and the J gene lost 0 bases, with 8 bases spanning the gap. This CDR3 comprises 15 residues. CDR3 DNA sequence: TGTGCCAGCAGTTTAGCGACACAGCTGAACACTGAAGCTTTCTTT. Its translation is CASSLATQLNTEAFF.

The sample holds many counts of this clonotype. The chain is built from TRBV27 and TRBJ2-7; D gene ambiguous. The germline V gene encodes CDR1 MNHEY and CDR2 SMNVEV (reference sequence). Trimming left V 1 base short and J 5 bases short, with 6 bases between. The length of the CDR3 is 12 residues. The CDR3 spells CASSLLGNEQYF. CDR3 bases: TGTGCCAGCAGTTTATTAGGGAACGAGCAGTACTTC.

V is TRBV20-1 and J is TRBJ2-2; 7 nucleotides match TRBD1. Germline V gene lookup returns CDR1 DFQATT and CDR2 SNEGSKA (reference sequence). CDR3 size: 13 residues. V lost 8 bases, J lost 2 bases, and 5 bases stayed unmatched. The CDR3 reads CSPRQGNTGELFF. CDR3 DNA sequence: TGCAGTCCCCGACAGGGAAACACCGGGGAGCTGTTTTTT.

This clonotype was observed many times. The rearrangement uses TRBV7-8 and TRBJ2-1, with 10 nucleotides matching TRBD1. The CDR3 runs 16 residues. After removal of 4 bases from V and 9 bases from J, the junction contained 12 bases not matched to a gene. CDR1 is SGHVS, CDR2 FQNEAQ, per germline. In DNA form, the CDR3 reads TGTGCCAGCAGCTATAATCCCAGACAGGGGGCGGGTGAGCAGTTCTTC. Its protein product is CASSYNPRQGAGEQFF.

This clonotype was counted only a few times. CDR3 region: CASSGEEGGQSFTGELFF. In nucleotides, the CDR3 is TGTGCCAGCAGCGGAGAAGAGGGGGGACAGTCTTTTACCGGGGAGCTGTTTTTT. V is TRBV9 and J is TRBJ2-2; possible D gene TRBD1, 7 bases. V lost 3 bases and J 5 bases, leaving 23 bases between the germline ends. The CDR3 is 18 residues long. Germline V gene lookup returns CDR1 SGDLS and CDR2 YYNGEE.

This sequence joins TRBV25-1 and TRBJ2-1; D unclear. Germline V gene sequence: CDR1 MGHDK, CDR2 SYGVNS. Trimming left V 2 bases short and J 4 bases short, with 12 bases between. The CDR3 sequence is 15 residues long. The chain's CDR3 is CASSERNYDYNEQFF. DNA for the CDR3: TGTGCCAGCAGTGAACGAAACTACGATTACAATGAGCAGTTCTTC.

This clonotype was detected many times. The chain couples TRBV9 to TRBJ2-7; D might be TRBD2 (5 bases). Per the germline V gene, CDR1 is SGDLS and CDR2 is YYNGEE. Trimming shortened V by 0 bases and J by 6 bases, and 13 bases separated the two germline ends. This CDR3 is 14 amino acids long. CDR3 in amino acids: CASSVDGGSSEQYF. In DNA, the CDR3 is TGTGCCAGCAGCGTAGACGGTGGGAGTTCCGAGCAGTACTTC.

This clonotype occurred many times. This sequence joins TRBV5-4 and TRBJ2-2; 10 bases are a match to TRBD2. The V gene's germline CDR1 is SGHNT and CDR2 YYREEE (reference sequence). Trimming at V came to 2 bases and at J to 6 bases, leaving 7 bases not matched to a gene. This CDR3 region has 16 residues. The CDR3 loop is CASSLRSGRGSGELFF. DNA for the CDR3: TGTGCCAGCAGCTTACGCAGCGGGAGGGGCTCCGGGGAGCTGTTTTTT.